Here is one TCR beta chain with its context. Clones were sequenced by immunoSEQ multiplex PCR, and TCRdb holds only the in-frame ones, with some missing. This table holds some 100,000 clones, 70% to 90% found once. This sample was taken from a study of T cell responses to AZD1222 COVID-19 vaccine. The V end lost 4 bases, the J end lost 1 base, and 7 bases lay between the germline ends. The CDR3 spans 13 residues. Germline V CDR1 and CDR2: MNHEY, SMNVEV (reference sequence). This rearrangement joins TRBV27 to TRBJ2-5, with D perhaps TRBD2 (6 bases). This sequence was found in an adult in good health. Here the sequenced sample was peripheral blood, taken on day 0 of AZD1222 vaccination. The CDR3 DNA sequence: TGTGCCAGCAGTTGGGGGGTCCAAGAGACCCAGTACTTC. This encodes CASSWGVQETQYF.